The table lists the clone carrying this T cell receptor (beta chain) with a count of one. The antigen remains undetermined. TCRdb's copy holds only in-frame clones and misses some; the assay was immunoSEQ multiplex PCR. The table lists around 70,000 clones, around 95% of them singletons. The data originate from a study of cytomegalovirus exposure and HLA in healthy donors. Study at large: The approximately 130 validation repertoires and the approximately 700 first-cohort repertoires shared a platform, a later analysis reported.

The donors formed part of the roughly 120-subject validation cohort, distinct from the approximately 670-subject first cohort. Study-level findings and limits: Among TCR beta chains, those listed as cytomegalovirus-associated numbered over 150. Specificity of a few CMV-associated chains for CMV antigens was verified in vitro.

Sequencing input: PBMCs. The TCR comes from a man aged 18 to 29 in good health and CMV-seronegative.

The CDR3, as DNA: TGTGCCAGCAGTCTCGCAGGGGTCACTGAAGCTTTCTTT. Amino acids: CASSLAGVTEAFF. The gene calls are TRBV27 and TRBJ1-1, with D perhaps TRBD1 (6 bases). CDR3 length: 13 amino acids. Looked up from germline, CDR1 is MNHEY and CDR2 is SMNVEV (reference sequence). The V end was cut by 5 bases, the J end by 4 bases, with 11 bases between.